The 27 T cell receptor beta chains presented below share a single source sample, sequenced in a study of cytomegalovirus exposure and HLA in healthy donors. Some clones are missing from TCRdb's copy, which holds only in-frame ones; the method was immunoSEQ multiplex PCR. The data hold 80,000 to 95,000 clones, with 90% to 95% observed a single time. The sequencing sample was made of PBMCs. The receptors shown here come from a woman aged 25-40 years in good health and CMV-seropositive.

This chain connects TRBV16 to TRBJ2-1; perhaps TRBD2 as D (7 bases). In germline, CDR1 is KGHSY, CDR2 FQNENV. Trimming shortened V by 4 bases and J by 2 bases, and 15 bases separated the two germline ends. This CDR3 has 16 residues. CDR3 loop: CASSPPEGGTYNEQFF. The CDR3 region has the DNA TGTGCCAGCAGCCCCCCAGAGGGGGGGACCTACAATGAGCAGTTCTTC.

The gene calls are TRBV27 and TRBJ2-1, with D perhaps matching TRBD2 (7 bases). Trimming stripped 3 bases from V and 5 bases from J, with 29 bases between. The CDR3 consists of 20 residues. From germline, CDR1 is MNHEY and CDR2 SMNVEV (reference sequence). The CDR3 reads CASSFRSIGGPGGPNNEQFF. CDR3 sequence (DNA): TGTGCCAGCAGTTTTCGGTCTATCGGGGGGCCTGGCGGGCCTAACAATGAGCAGTTCTTC.

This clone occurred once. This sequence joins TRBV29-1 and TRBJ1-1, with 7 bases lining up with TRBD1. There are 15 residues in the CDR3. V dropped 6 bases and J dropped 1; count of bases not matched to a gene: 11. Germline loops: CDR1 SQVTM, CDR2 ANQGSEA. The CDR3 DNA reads TGCAGCGTGCCGACAGGGCTATTACCGAACACTGAAGCTTTCTTT. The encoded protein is CSVPTGLLPNTEAFF.

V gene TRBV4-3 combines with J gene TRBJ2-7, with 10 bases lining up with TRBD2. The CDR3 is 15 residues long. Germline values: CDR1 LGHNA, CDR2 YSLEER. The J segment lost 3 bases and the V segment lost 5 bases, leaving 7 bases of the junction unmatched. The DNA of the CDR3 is TGCGCCAGCAGCGAAACTAGCGGGGAGTTCTACGAGCAGTACTTC. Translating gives CASSETSGEFYEQYF.

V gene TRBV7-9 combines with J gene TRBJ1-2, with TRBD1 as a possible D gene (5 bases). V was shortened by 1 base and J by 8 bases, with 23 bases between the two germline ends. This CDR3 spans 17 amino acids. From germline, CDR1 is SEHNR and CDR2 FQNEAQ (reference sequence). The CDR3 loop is CASSLGFEGSRRGGYTF. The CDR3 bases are TGTGCCAGCAGCTTAGGGTTCGAGGGCAGCCGGAGGGGCGGCTACACCTTC.

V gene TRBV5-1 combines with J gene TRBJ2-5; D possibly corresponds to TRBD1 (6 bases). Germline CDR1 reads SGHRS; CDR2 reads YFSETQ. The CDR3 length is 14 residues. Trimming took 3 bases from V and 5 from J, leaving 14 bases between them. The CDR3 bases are TGCGCCAGCAGCTGGAGTCACAGGGACGAGACCCAGTACTTC. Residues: CASSWSHRDETQYF.

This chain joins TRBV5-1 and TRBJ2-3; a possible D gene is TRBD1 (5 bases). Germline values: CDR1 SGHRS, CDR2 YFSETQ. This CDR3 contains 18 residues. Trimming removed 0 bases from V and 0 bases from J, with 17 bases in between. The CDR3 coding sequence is TGCGCCAGCAGCTTGGCAGGCCGCGCAGGGCCTAGCACAGATACGCAGTATTTT. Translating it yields CASSLAGRAGPSTDTQYF.

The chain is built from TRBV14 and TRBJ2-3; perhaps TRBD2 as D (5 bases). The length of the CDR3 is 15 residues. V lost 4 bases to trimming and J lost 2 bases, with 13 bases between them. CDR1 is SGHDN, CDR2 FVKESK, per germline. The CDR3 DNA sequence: TGTGCCAGCAGCCCACTAGGTTCCCTCACAGATACGCAGTATTTT. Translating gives CASSPLGSLTDTQYF.

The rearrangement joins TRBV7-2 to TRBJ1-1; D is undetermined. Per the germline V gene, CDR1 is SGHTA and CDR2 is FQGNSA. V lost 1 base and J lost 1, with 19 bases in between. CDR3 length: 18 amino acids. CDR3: CASSLESGGLGRNTEAFF. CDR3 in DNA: TGTGCCAGCAGCTTAGAGTCAGGAGGCCTTGGAAGGAACACTGAAGCTTTCTTT.

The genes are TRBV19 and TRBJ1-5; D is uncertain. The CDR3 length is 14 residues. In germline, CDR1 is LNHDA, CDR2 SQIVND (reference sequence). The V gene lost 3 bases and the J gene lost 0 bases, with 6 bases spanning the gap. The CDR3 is CASSIVSSNQPQHF. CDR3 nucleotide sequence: TGTGCCAGTAGTATTGTTAGTAGCAATCAGCCCCAGCATTTT.

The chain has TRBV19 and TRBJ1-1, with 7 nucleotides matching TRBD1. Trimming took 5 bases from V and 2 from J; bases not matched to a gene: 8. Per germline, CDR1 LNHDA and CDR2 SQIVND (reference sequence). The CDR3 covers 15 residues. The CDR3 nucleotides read TGTGCCAGTAGTTATGGCGGACAGGCAAACACTGAAGCTTTCTTT. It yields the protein CASSYGGQANTEAFF.

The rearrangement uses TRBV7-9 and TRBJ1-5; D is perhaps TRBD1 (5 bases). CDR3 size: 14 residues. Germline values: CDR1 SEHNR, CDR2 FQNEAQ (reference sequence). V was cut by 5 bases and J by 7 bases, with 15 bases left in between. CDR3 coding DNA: TGTGCCAGCAGCCCTTCAAGGGGCAGGCAGCCCCAGCATTTT. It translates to CASSPSRGRQPQHF.

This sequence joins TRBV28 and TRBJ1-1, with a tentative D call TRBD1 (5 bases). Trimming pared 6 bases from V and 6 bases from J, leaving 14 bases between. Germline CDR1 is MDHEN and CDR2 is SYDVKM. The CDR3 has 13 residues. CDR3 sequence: CASREDGASEAFF. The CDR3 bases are TGTGCCAGCAGAGAGGATGGGGCCTCTGAAGCTTTCTTT. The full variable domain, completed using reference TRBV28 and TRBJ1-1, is DVKVTQSSRYLVKRTGEKVFLECVQDMDHENMFWYRQDPGLGLRLIYFSYDVKMKEKGDIPEGYSVSREKKERFSLILESASTNQTSMYLCASREDGASEAFFGQGTRLTVV.

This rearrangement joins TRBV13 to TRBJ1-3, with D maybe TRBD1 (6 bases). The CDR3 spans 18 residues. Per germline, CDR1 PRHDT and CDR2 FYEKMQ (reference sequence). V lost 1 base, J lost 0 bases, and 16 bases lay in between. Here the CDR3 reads CASSLALTGPSSGNTIYF. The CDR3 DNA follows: TGTGCCAGCAGCTTAGCACTCACAGGGCCCAGCTCTGGAAACACCATATATTTT. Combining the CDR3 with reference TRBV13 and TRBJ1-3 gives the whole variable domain AAGVIQSPRHLIKEKRETATLKCYPIPRHDTVYWYQQGPGQDPQFLISFYEKMQSDKGSIPDRFSAQQFSDYHSELNMSSLELGDSALYFCASSLALTGPSSGNTIYFGEGSWLTVV.

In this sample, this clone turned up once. CDR3 region: CASSTMASGSFSAEQYF. Written as DNA, the CDR3 is TGTGCCAGTAGTACTATGGCTAGCGGGAGTTTTTCAGCCGAGCAGTACTTC. The chain couples TRBV19 to TRBJ2-5; 10 bases map to TRBD2. The DNA end is more similar to TRBJ2-7, so the J call may be wrong. Germline CDR1 is LNHDA and CDR2 is SQIVND (reference sequence). The CDR3 extends over 17 amino acids.

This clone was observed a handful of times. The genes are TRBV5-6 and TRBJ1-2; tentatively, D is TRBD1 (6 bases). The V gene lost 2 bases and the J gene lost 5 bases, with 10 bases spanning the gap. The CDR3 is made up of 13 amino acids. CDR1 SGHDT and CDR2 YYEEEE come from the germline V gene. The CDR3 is CASSLSGAYGYTF. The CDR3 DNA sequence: TGTGCCAGCAGCTTATCAGGGGCTTATGGCTACACCTTC. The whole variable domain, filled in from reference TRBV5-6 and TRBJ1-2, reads DAGVTQSPTHLIKTRGQQVTLRCSPKSGHDTVSWYQQALGQGPQFIFQYYEEEERQRGNFPDRFSGHQFPNYSSELNVNALLLGDSALYLCASSLSGAYGYTFGSGTRLTVV.

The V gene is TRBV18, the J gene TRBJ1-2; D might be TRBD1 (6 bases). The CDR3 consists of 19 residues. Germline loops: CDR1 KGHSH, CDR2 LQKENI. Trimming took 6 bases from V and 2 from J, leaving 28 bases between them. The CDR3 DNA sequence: TGTGCCAGCTCCCCATCTTTTGTCGGGGGGCTAATGGAGAACTATGGCTACACCTTC. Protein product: CASSPSFVGGLMENYGYTF.

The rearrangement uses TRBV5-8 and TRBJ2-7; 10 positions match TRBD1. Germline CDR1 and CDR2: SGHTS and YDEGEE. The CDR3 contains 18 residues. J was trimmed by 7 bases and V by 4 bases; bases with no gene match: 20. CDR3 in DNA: TGTGCCAGCAGCCTCATCAAGAACCGGGACAGGGGTTTGAGTGAGCAGTACTTC. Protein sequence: CASSLIKNRDRGLSEQYF.

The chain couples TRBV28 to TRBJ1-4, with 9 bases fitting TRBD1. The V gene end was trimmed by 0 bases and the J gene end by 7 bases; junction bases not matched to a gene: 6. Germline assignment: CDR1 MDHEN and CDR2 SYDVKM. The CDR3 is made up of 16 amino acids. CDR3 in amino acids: CASSLWGQGLGEKLFF. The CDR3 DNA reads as TGTGCCAGCAGTTTATGGGGACAGGGATTAGGTGAAAAACTGTTTTTT.

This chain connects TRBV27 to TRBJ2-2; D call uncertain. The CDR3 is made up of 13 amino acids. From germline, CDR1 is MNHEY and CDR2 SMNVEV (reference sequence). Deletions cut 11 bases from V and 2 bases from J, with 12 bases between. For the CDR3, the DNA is TGTGCCGTAGCTGGCCGAAACACCGGGGAGCTGTTTTTT. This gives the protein CAVAGRNTGELFF.

CDR3 loop: CASSFSPGMNTEAFF. CDR3 coding DNA: TGTGCCAGCAGCTTCAGCCCAGGCATGAACACTGAAGCTTTCTTT. The V and J genes are TRBV5-5 and TRBJ1-1; D not resolved. V was pared by 2 bases and J by 0 bases, with 11 bases between. Germline V gene sequence: CDR1 SGHKS, CDR2 YYEKEE (reference sequence). The CDR3 length is 15 residues.

The CDR3 here is CASSPHTSGSTDTQYF. CDR3 DNA sequence: TGTGCCAGCAGTCCCCACACTAGCGGGAGCACAGATACGCAGTATTTT. The chain has TRBV28 and TRBJ2-3; 9 positions match TRBD2. CDR3 length: 16 residues. Germline lookup yields CDR1 MDHEN and CDR2 SYDVKM. Losses at the gene ends were 5 bases for V and 0 bases for J; bases not matched to a gene: 6.

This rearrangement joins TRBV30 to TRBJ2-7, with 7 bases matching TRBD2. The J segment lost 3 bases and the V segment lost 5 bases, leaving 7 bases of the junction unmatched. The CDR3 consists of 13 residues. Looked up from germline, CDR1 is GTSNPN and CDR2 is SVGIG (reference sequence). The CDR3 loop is CAWSLADYYEQYF. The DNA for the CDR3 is TGTGCCTGGTCCCTAGCGGACTACTACGAGCAGTACTTC.

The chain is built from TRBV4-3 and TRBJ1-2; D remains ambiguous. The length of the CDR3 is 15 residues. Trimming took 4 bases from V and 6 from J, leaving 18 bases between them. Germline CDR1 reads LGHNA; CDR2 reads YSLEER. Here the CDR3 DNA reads TGCGCCAGCAGCCCAGACCTAGGCCGACGGGATGGCTACACCTTC. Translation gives CASSPDLGRRDGYTF.

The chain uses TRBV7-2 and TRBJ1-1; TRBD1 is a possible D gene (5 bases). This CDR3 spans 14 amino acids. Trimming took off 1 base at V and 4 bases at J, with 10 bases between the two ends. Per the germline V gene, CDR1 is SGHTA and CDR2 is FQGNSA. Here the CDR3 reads CASSLVGGRTEAFF. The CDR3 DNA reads TGTGCCAGCAGCTTAGTGGGGGGACGCACTGAAGCTTTCTTT.

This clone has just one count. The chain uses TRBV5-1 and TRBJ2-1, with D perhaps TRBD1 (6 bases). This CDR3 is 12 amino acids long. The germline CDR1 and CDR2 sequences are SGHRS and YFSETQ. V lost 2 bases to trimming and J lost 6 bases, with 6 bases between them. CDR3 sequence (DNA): TGCGCCAGCAGCTTACAGGGCAATGAGCAGTTCTTC. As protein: CASSLQGNEQFF.

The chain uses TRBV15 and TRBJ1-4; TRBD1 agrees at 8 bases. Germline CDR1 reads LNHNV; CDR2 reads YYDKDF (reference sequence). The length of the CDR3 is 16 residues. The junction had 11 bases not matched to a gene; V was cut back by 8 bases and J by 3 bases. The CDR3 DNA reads TGTGCCACCCAAAGGATCAGGGGGCTAGCTAATGAAAAACTGTTTTTT. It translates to CATQRIRGLANEKLFF. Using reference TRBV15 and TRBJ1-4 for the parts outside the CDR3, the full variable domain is DAMVIQNPRYQVTQFGKPVTLSCSQTLNHNVMYWYQQKSSQAPKLLFHYYDKDFNNEADTPDNFQSRRPNTSFCFLDIRSPGLGDTAMYLCATQRIRGLANEKLFFGSGTQLSVL.